The 2 T cell receptor beta chains below were found in one sample sequenced in a study of T cells in Graves' hyperthyroidism and ophthalmopathy. Amplification targeted TCR beta CDR3 regions from RNA transcripts. TCR CDR3 regions were first amplified by RT-PCR with HTBI primers. TCRdb passed the multiplex PCR reads through MiXCR, listing each CDR3 protein once. The table lists some 300,000 distinct CDR3 sequences, 13% of them singletons. The specimen was blood. The receptor source for this set is a woman in her twenties or thirties with Graves' hyperthyroidism that later progressed to Graves' ophthalmopathy.

This clonotype was found once. The rearrangement uses TRBV11-2 and TRBJ2-1; TRBD2 aligns across 7 bases. Looked up from germline, CDR1 is SGHAT and CDR2 is FQNNGV. V shed 4 bases and J 3 bases; nucleotides not matched to a gene: 12. The CDR3 length is 17 residues. The CDR3 DNA is TGTGCCAGCAGCTCAGACCCGCAGCGGGGAGGCTACAATGAGCAGTTCTTC. Protein sequence: CASSSDPQRGGYNEQFF.

This clonotype occurred many times. V is TRBV20-1 and J is TRBJ2-1; the D gene is possibly TRBD2 (6 bases). V lost 0 bases and J lost 15, with 12 bases in between. From germline, CDR1 is DFQATT and CDR2 SNEGSKA (reference sequence). This CDR3 spans 11 amino acids. CDR3 sequence reads: CSARDKLAPFF. The CDR3 nucleotides read TGCAGTGCTAGAGATAAACTAGCCCCGTTCTTC.